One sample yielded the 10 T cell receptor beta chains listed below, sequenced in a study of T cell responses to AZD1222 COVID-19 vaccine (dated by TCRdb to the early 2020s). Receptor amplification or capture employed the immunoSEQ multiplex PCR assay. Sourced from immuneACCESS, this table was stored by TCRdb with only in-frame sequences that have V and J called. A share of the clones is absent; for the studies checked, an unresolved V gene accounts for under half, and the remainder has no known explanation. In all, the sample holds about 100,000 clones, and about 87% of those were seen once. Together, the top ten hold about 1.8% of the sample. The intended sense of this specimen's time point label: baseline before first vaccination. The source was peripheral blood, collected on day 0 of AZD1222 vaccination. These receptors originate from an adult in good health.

Here the CDR3 reads CASSLPQGEQFF. CDR3 DNA sequence: TGTGCCAGCAGCTTACCCCAAGGGGAGCAGTTCTTC. The rearrangement links TRBV11-3 to TRBJ2-1; D not certain. Germline values: CDR1 SGHNT, CDR2 YENEEA. This CDR3 comprises 12 residues. The V end lost 2 bases, the J end lost 10 bases, and 9 bases lay between the germline ends.

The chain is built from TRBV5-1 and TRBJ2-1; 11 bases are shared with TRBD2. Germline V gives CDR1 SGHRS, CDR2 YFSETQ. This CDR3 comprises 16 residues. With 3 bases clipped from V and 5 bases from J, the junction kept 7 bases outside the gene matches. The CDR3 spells CASSSSTSGINNEQFF. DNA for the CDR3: TGCGCCAGCAGCTCGTCGACTAGCGGGATTAACAATGAGCAGTTCTTC.

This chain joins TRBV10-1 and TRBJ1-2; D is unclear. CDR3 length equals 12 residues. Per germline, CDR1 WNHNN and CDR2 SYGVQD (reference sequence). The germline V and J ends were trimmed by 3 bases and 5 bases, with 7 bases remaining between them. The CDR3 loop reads CASSDSSYGYTF. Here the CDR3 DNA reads TGCGCCAGCAGTGACTCTTCATATGGCTACACCTTC.

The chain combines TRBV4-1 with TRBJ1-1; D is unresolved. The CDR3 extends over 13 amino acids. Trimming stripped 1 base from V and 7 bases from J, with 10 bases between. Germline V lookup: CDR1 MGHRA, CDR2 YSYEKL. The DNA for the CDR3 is TGCGCCAGCAGCCAAGTCATTTTTAATGAAGCTTTCTTT. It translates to CASSQVIFNEAFF.

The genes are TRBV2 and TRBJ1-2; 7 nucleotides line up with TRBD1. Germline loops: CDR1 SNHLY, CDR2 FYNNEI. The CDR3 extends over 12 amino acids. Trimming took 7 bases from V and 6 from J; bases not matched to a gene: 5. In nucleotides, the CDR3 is TGTGCCAGCACGGGACAGCTAGATGGCTACACCTTC. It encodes CASTGQLDGYTF.

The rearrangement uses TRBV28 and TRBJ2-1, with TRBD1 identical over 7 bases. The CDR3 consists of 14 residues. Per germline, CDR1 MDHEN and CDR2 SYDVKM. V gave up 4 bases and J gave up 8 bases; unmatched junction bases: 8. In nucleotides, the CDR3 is TGTGCCAGCAGTTCCGGGACAGAATATGATGAGCAGTTCTTC. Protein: CASSSGTEYDEQFF.

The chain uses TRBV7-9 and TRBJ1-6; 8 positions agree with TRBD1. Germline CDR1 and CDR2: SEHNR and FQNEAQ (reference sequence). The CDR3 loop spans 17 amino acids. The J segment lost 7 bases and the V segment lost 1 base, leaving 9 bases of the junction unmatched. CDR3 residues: CASSLDGYRGKNSPLHF. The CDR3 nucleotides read TGTGCCAGCAGCTTAGATGGTTACAGGGGGAAAAATTCACCCCTCCACTTT.

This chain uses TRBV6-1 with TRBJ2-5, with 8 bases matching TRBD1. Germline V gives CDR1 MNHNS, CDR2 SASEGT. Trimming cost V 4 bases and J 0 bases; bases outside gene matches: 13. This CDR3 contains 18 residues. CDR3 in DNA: TGTGCCAGCAGTGGACAGGGGTTGGGGAGCGGTTACCAAGAGACCCAGTACTTC. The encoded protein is CASSGQGLGSGYQETQYF.

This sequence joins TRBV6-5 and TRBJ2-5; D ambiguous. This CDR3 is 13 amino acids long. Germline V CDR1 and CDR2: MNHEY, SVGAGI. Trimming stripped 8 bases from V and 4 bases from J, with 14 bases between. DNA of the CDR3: TGTGCCAGCTCCGCCGTGGGGTTAGAGACCCAGTACTTC. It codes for CASSAVGLETQYF.

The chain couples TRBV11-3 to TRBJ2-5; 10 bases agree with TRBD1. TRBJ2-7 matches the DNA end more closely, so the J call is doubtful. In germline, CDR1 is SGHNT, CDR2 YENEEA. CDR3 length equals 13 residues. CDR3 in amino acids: CASKGQGSHEQYF. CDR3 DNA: TGTGCCAGCAAGGGACAGGGGTCCCACGAGCAGTACTTC.